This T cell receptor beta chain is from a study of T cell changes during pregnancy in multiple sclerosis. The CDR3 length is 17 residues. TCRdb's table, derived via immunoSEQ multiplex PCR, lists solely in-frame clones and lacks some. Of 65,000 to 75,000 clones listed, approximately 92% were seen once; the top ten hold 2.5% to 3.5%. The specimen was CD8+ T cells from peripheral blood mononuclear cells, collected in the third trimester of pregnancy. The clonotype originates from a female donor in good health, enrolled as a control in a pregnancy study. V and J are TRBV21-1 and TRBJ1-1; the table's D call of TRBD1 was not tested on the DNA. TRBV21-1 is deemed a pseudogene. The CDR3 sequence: CASSEAHRGRWDTEAFF. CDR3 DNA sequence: TGTGCCAGCAGCGAAGCCCACAGGGGTCGGTGGGACACTGAAGCTTTCTTT.